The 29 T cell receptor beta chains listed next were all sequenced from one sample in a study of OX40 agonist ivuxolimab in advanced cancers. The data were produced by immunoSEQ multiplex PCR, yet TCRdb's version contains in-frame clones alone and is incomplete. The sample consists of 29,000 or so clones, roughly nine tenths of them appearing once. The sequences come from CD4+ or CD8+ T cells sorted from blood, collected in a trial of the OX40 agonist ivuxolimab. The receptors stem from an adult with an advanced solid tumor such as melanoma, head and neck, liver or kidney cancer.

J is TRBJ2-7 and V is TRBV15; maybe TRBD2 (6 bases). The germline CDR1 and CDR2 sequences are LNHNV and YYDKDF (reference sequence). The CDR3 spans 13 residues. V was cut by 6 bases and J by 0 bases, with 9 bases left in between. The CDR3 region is CATSDGSSYEQYF. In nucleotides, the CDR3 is TGTGCCACCAGTGACGGGAGCTCCTACGAGCAGTACTTC.

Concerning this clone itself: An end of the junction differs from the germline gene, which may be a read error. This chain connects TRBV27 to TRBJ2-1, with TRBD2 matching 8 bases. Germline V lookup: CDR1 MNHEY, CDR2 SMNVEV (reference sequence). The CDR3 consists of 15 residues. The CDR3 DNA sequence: TGTGCCAGCAGTTTAAGCGGGAGACTCTACAATGAGCAGCTCTTC. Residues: CASSLSGRLYNEQLF.

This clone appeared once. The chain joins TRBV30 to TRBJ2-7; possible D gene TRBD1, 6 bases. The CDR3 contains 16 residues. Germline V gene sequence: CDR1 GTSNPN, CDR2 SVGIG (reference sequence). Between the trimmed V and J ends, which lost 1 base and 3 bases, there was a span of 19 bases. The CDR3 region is CAWSDRRTVRGYEQYF. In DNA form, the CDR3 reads TGTGCCTGGAGTGATCGCAGGACAGTAAGAGGCTACGAGCAGTACTTC.

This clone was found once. The CDR3 loop reads CASSQELASEEETQYF. DNA for the CDR3: TGCGCCAGCAGCCAAGAGCTGGCTAGCGAAGAAGAGACCCAGTACTTC. The chain links TRBV4-3 to TRBJ2-5, with D perhaps matching TRBD2 (6 bases). CDR3 size: 16 residues. Trimming removed 0 bases at V and 3 bases at J, with 14 bases between. Germline V gene sequence: CDR1 LGHNA, CDR2 YSLEER.

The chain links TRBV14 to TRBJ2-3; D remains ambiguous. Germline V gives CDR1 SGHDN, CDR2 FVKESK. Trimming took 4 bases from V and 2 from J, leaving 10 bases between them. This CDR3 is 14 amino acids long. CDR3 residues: CASSPVADTDTQYF. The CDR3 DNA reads TGTGCCAGCAGCCCGGTCGCGGACACAGATACGCAGTATTTT.

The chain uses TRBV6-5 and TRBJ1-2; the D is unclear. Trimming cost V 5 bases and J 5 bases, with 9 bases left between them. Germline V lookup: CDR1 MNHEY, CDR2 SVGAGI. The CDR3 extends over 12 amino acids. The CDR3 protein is CASSPGEYGYTF. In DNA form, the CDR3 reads TGTGCCAGCAGTCCCGGCGAGTATGGCTACACCTTC.

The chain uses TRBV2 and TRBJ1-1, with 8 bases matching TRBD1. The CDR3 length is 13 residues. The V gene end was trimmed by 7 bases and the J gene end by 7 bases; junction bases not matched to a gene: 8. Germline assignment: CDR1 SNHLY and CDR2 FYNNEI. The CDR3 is CASIQDRDLEAFF. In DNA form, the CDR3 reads TGTGCCAGCATTCAGGACAGGGACCTTGAAGCTTTCTTT.

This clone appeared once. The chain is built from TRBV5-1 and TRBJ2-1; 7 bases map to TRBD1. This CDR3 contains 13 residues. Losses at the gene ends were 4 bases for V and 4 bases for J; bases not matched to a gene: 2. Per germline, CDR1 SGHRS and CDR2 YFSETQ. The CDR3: CASSLTGYNEQFF. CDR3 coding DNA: TGCGCCAGCAGCCTGACAGGGTACAATGAGCAGTTCTTC. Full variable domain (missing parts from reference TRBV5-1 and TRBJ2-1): KAGVTQTPRYLIKTRGQQVTLSCSPISGHRSVSWYQQTPGQGLQFLFEYFSETQRNKGNFPGRFSGRQFSNSRSEMNVSTLELGDSALYLCASSLTGYNEQFFGPGTRLTVL.

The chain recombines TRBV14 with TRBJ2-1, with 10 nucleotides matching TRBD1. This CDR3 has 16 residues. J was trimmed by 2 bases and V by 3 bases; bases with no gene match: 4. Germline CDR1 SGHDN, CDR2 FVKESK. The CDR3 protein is CASSQYGQGAYNEQFF. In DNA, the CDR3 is TGTGCCAGCAGCCAGTACGGACAGGGGGCCTACAATGAGCAGTTCTTC. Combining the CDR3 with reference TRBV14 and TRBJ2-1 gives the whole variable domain EAGVTQFPSHSVIEKGQTVTLRCDPISGHDNLYWYRRVMGKEIKFLLHFVKESKQDESGMPNNRFLAERTGGTYSTLKVQPAELEDSGVYFCASSQYGQGAYNEQFFGPGTRLTVL.

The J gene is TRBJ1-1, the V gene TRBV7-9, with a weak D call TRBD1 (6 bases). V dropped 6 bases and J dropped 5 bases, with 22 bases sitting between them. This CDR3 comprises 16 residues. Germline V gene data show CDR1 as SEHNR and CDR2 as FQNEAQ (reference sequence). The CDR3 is CASRLPGTLIGTEAFF. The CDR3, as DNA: TGTGCCAGCAGACTACCCGGGACACTGATTGGGACTGAAGCTTTCTTT.

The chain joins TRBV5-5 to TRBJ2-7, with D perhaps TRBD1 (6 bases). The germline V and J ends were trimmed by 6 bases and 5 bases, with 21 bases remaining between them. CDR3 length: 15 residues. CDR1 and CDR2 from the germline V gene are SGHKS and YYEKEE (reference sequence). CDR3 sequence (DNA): TGTGCCAGCACAAGCTTCAACACAGGGAACCACGAGCAGTACTTC. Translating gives CASTSFNTGNHEQYF.

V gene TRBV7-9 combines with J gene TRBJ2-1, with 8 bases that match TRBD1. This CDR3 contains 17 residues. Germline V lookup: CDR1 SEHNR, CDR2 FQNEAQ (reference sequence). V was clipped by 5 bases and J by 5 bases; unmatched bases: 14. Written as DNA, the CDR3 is TGTGCCAGCAGCGTACTTCCGGGACAGGCGACTAACAATGAGCAGTTCTTC. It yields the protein CASSVLPGQATNNEQFF.

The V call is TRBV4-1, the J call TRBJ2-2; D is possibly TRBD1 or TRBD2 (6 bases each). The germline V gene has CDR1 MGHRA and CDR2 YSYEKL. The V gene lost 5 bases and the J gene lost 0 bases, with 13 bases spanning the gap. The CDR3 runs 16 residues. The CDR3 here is CASSTRGDPNTGELFF. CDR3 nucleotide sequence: TGCGCCAGCAGCACGAGGGGGGACCCGAACACCGGGGAGCTGTTTTTT.

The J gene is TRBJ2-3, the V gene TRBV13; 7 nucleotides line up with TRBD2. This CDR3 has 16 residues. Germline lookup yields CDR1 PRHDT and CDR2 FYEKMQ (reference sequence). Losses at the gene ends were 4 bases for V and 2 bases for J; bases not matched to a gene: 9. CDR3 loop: CASSSPRRETTDTQYF. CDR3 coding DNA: TGTGCCAGCAGCTCCCCCCGGCGGGAGACCACAGATACGCAGTATTTT.

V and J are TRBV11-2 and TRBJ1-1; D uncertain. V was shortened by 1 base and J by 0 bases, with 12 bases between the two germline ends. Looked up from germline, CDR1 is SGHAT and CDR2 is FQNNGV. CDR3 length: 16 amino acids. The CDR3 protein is CASSLAAGLMNTEAFF. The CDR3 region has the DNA TGTGCCAGCAGCTTAGCGGCGGGATTGATGAACACTGAAGCTTTCTTT. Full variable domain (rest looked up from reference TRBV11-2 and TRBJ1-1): EAGVAQSPRYKIIEKRQSVAFWCNPISGHATLYWYQQILGQGPKLLIQFQNNGVVDDSQLPKDRFSAERLKGVDSTLKIQPAKLEDSAVYLCASSLAAGLMNTEAFFGQGTRLTVV.

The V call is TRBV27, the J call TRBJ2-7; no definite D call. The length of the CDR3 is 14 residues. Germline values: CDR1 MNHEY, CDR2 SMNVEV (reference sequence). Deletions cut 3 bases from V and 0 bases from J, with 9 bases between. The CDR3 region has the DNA TGTGCCAGCAGTTTTGCCGGCGTCTCCTACGAGCAGTACTTC. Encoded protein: CASSFAGVSYEQYF.

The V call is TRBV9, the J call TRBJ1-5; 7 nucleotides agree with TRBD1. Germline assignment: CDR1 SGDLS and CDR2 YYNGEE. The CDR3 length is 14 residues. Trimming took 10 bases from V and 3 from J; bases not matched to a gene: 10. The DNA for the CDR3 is TGTGCCGCACAGACAGGGATCCCCAATCAGCCCCAGCATTTT. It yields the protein CAAQTGIPNQPQHF.

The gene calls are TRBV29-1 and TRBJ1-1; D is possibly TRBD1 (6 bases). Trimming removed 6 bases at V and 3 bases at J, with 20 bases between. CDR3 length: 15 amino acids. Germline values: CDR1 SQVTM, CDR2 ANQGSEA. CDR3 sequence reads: CSVIEGVRLDTEAFF. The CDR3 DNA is TGCAGCGTGATAGAGGGGGTGCGGTTGGACACTGAAGCTTTCTTT. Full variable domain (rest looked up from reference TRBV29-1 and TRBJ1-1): SAVISQKPSRDICQRGTSLTIQCQVDSQVTMMFWYRQQPGQSLTLIATANQGSEATYESGFVIDKFPISRPNLTFSTLTVSNMSPEDSSIYLCSVIEGVRLDTEAFFGQGTRLTVV.

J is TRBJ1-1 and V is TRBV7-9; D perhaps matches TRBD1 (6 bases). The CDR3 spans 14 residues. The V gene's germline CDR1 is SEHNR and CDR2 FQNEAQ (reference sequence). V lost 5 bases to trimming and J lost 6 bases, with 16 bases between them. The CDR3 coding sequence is TGTGCCAGCAGCCCAACACAGGGAAGGGCTGAAGCTTTCTTT. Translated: CASSPTQGRAEAFF.

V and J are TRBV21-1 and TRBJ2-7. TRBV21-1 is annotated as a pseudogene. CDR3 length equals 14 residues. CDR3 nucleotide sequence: TGTGCCAGCAGCAATGAACCTTCGCCTTACGAGCAGTACTTC. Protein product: CASSNEPSPYEQYF.

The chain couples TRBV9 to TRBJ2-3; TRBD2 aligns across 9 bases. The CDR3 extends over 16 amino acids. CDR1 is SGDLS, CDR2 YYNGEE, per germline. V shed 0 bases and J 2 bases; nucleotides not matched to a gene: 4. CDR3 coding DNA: TGTGCCAGCAGCGTAGGAGCGGGGGGCCCCACAGATACGCAGTATTTT. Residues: CASSVGAGGPTDTQYF. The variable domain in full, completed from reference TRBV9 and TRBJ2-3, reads DSGVTQTPKHLITATGQRVTLRCSPRSGDLSVYWYQQSLDQGLQFLIQYYNGEERAKGNILERFSAQQFPDLHSELNLSSLELGDSALYFCASSVGAGGPTDTQYFGPGTRLTVL.

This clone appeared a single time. In DNA, the CDR3 is TGTGCCAGCAGCCGCGGGGGACCTCTGGGAGCTTTCTTT. Translated, it gives CASSRGGPLGAFF. The chain employs TRBV11-2 and TRBJ1-1, with D possibly being TRBD1 (5 bases). Germline CDR1 SGHAT, CDR2 FQNNGV. V shed 5 bases and J shed 10 bases, with 17 bases lying between them. CDR3 size: 13 residues.

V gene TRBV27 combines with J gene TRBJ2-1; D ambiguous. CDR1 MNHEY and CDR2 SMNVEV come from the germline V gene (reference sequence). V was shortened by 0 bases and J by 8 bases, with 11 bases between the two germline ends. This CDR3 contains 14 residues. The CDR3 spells CASSLSSSSHEQFF. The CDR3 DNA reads TGTGCCAGCAGTTTATCGTCTAGTAGCCATGAGCAGTTCTTC.

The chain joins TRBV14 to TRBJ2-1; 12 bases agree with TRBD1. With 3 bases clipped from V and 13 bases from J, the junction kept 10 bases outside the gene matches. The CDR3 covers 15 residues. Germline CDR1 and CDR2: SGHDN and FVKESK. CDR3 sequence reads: CASSHRDRGPHLQFF. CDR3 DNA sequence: TGTGCCAGCAGCCACCGGGACAGGGGGCCCCACCTACAGTTCTTC.

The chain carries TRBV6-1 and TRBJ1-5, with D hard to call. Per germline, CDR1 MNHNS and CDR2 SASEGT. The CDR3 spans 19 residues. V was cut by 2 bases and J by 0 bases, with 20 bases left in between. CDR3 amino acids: CASSERRISLTYSNQPQHF. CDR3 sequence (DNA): TGTGCCAGCAGTGAACGGAGGATCTCGCTTACCTATAGCAATCAGCCCCAGCATTTT.

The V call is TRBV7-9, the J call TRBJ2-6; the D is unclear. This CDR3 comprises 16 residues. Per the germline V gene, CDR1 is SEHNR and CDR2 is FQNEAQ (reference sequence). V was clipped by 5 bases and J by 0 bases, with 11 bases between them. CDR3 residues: CASSRLQVSGANVLTF. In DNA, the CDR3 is TGTGCCAGCAGCCGACTTCAAGTCTCTGGGGCCAACGTCCTGACTTTC.

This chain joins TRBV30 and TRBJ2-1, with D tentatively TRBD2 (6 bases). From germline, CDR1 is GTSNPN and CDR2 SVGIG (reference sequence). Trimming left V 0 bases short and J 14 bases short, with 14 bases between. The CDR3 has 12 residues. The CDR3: CAWSVTGESEFF. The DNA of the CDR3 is TGTGCCTGGAGTGTGACGGGAGAATCGGAGTTCTTC.

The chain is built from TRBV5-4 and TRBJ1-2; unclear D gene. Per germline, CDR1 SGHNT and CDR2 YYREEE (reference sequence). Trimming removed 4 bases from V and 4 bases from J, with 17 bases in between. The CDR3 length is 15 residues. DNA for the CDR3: TGTGCCAGCAGCCTCGGACTCCGCGCTCCCTATGGCTACACCTTC. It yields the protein CASSLGLRAPYGYTF. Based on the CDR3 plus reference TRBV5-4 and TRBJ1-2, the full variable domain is ETGVTQSPTHLIKTRGQQVTLRCSSQSGHNTVSWYQQALGQGPQFIFQYYREEENGRGNFPPRFSGLQFPNYSSELNVNALELDDSALYLCASSLGLRAPYGYTFGSGTRLTVV.

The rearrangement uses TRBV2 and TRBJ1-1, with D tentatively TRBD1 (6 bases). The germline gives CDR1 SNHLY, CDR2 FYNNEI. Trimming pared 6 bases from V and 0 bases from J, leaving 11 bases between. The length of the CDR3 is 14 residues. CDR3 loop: CASRAGQVNTEAFF. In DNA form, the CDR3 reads TGTGCCAGCAGGGCGGGACAAGTGAACACTGAAGCTTTCTTT.